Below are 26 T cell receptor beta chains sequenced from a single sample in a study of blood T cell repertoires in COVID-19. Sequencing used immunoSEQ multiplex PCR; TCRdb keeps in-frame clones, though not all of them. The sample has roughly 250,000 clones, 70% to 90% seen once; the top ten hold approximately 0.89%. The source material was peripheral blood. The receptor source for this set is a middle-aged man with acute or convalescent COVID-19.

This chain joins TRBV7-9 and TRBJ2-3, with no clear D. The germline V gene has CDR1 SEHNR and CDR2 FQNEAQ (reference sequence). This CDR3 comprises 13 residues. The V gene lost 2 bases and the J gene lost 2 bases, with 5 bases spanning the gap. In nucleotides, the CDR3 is TGTGCCAGCAGCTTATGGCCCACAGATACGCAGTATTTT. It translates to CASSLWPTDTQYF.

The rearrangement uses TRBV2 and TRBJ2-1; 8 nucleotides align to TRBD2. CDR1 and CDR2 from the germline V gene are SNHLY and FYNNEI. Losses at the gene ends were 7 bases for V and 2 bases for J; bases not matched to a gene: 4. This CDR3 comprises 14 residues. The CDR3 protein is CASTERGTYNEQFF. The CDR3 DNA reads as TGTGCCAGCACGGAGCGGGGGACCTACAATGAGCAGTTCTTC.

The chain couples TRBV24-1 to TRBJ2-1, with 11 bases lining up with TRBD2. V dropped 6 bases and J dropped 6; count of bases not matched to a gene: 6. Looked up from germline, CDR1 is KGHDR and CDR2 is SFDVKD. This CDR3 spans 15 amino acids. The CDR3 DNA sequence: TGTGCCACCAGTAAACTAGCGGGGGCCGTCAATGAGCAGTTCTTC. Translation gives CATSKLAGAVNEQFF.

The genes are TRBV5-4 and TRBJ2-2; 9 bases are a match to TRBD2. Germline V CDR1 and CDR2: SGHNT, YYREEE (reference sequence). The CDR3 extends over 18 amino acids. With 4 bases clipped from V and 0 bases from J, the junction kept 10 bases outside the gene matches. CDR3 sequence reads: CASSPWGSGGANTGELFF. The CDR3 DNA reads TGTGCCAGCAGCCCCTGGGGTAGCGGGGGTGCGAACACCGGGGAGCTGTTTTTT.

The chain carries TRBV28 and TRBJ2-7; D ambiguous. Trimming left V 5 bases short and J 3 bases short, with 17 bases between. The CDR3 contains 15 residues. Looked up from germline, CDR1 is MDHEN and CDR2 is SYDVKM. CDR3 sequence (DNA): TGTGCCAGCAGTCCCCCCTCGATTCGGGTCTACGAGCAGTACTTC. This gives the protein CASSPPSIRVYEQYF.

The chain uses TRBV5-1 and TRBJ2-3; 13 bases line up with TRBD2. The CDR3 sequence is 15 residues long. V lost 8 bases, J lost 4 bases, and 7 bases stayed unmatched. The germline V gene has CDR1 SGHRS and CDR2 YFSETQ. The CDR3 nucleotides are TGCGCCAGTTCACTAGCGGGGGGGCCAGCAGATACGCAGTATTTT. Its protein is CASSLAGGPADTQYF.

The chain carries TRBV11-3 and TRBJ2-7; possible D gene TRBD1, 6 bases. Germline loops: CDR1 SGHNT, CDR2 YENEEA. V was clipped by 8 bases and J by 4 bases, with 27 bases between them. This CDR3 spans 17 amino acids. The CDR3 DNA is TGTGCCAGCCCAGGGACATTTTTCGGATATTTCCGATACGAGCAGTACTTC. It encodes CASPGTFFGYFRYEQYF. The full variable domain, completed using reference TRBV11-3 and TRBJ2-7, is EAGVVQSPRYKIIEKKQPVAFWCNPISGHNTLYWYLQNLGQGPELLIRYENEEAVDDSQLPKDRFSAERLKGVDSTLKIQPAELGDSAVYLCASPGTFFGYFRYEQYFGPGTRLTVT.

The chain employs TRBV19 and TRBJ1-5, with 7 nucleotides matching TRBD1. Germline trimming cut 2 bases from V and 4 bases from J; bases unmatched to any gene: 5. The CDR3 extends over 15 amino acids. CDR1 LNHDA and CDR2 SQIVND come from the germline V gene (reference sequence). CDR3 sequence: CASSINRGPNQPQHF. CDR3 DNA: TGTGCCAGTAGTATAAACAGGGGACCAAATCAGCCCCAGCATTTT.

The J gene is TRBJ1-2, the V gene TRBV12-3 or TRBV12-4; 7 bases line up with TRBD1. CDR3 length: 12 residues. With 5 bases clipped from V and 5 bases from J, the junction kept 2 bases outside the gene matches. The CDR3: CASSLQGYGYTF. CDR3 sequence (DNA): TGTGCCAGCAGTCTACAGGGGTATGGCTACACCTTC.

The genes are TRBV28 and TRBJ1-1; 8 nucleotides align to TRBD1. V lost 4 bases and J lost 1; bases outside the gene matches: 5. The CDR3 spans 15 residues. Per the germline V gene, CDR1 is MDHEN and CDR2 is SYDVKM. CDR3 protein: CASSSPDRANTEAFF. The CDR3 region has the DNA TGTGCCAGCAGTTCCCCGGACAGGGCGAACACTGAAGCTTTCTTT.

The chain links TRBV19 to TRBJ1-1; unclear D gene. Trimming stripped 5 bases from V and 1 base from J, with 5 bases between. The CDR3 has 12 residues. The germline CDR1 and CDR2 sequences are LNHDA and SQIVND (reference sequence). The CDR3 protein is CASSYTNTEAFF. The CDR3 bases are TGTGCCAGTAGTTACACGAACACTGAAGCTTTCTTT. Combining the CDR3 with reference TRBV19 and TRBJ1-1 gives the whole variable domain DGGITQSPKYLFRKEGQNVTLSCEQNLNHDAMYWYRQDPGQGLRLIYYSQIVNDFQKGDIAEGYSVSREKKESFPLTVTSAQKNPTAFYLCASSYTNTEAFFGQGTRLTVV.

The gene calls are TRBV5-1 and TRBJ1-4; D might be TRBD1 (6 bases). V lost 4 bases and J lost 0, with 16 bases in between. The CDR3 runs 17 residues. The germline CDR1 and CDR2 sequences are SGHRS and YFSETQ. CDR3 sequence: CASSRSGVGATNEKLFF. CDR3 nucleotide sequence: TGCGCCAGCAGCCGGTCAGGGGTAGGGGCAACTAATGAAAAACTGTTTTTT.

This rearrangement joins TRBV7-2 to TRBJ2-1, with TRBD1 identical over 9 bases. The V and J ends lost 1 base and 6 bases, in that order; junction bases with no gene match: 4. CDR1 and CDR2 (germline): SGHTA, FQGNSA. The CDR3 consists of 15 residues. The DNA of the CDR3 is TGTGCCAGCAGCTTAGGCGGGACAGGGTCCAATGAGCAGTTCTTC. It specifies CASSLGGTGSNEQFF.

CDR3 DNA: TGTGCCAGCAGCGAGGACACAGAGGCCGACTTCTACGAGCAGTACTTC. The encoded protein is CASSEDTEADFYEQYF. The J gene is TRBJ2-7, the V gene TRBV28, with a possible D match to TRBD1 (5 bases). CDR3 length: 16 residues. V was shortened by 6 bases and J by 3 bases, with 21 bases between the two germline ends. Germline assignment: CDR1 MDHEN and CDR2 SYDVKM.

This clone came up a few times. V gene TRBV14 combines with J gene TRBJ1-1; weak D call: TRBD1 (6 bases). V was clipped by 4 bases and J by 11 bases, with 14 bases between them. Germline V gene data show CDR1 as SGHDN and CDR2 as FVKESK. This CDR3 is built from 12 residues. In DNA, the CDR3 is TGTGCCAGCAGCCCCAACAGGGTTAGGGCTTTCTTT. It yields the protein CASSPNRVRAFF.

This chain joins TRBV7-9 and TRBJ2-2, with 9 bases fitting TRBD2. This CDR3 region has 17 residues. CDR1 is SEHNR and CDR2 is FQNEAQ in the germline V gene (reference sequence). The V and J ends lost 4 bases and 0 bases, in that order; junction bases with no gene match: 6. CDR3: CASSWGLAGTNTGELFF. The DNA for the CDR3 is TGTGCCAGCAGCTGGGGCCTAGCGGGGACGAACACCGGGGAGCTGTTTTTT.

The CDR3 protein is CASSGTSTGELFF. DNA of the CDR3: TGTGCCAGCAGCGGGACTTCCACCGGGGAGCTGTTTTTT. The chain joins TRBV7-2 to TRBJ2-2; perhaps TRBD2 as D (6 bases). This CDR3 spans 13 amino acids. Trimming removed 5 bases from V and 4 bases from J, with 8 bases in between. From germline, CDR1 is SGHTA and CDR2 FQGNSA.

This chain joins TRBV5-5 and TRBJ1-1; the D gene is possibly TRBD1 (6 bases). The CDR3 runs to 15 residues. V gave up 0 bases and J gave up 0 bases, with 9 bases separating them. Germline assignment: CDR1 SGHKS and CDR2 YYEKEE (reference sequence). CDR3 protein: CASSLVQGMNTEAFF. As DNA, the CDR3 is TGTGCCAGCAGCTTGGTACAGGGCATGAACACTGAAGCTTTCTTT.

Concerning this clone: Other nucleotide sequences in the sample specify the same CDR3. This CDR3 reads CASRGSGGNYGYTF. CDR3 bases: TGTGCCAGCAGGGGGTCGGGGGGGAACTATGGCTACACCTTC. The genes are TRBV2 and TRBJ1-2; possibly TRBD1 for D (5 bases). V was trimmed by 6 bases and J by 2 bases, leaving 13 bases between them. This CDR3 is built from 14 residues. Germline lookup yields CDR1 SNHLY and CDR2 FYNNEI. Looking up the rest from reference TRBV2 and TRBJ1-2 gives the full variable domain: EPEVTQTPSHQVTQMGQEVILRCVPISNHLYFYWYRQILGQKVEFLVSFYNNEISEKSEIFDDQFSVERPDGSNFTLKIRSTKLEDSAMYFCASRGSGGNYGYTFGSGTRLTVV.

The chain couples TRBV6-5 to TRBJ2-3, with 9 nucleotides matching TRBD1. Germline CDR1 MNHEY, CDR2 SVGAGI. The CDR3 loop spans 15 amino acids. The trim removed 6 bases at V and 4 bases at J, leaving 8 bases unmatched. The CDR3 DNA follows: TGTGCCAGCAGCTCCGGGACAGGGAGTCCAGATACGCAGTATTTT. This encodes CASSSGTGSPDTQYF.

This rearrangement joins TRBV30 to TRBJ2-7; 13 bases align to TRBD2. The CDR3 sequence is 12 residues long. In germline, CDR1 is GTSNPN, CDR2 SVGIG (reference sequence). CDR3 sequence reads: CARTSGGYEQYF. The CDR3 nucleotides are TGTGCTCGGACTAGCGGGGGATACGAGCAGTACTTC. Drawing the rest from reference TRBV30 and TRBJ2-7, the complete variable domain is SQTIHQWPATLVQPVGSPLSLECTVEGTSNPNLYWYRQAAGRGLQLLFYSVGIGQISSEVPQNLSASRPQDRQFILSSKKLLLSDSGFYLCARTSGGYEQYFGPGTRLTVT.

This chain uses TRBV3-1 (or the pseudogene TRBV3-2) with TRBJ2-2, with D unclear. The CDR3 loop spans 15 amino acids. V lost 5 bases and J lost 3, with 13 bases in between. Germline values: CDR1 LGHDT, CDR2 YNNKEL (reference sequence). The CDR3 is CASSSVDSYTGELFF. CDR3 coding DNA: TGTGCCAGCAGCTCGGTAGACTCTTACACCGGGGAGCTGTTTTTT.

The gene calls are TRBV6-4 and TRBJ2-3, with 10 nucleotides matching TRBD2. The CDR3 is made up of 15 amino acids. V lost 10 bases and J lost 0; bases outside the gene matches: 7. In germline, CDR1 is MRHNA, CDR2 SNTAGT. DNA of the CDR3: TGTGCCACCGGTCGGACTAGCGGTAGCACAGATACGCAGTATTTT. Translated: CATGRTSGSTDTQYF.

The CDR3 coding sequence is TGTGCCATCAGTGAGTCGCAGGCCAACTATGGCTACACCTTC. This encodes CAISESQANYGYTF. V usage is TRBV10-3 and J usage is TRBJ1-2, with D unresolved. CDR3 length: 14 residues. Trimming shortened V by 0 bases and J by 2 bases, and 7 bases separated the two germline ends. Germline lookup yields CDR1 ENHRY and CDR2 SYGVKD.

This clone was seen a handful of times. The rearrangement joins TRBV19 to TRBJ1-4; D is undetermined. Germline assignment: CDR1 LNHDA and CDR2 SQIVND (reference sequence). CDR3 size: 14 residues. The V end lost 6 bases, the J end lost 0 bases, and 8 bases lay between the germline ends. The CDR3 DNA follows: TGTGCCAGTAGACCACAGTCAACTAATGAAAAACTGTTTTTT. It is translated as CASRPQSTNEKLFF.

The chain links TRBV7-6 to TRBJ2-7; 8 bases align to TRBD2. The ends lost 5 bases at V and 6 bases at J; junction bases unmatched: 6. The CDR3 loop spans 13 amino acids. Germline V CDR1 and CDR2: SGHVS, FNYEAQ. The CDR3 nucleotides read TGTGCCAGCAGCCGGAGCGGGGGTGTCGAGCAGTACTTC. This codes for CASSRSGGVEQYF. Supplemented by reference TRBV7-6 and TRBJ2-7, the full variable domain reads GAGVSQSPRYKVTKRGQDVALRCDPISGHVSLYWYRQALGQGPEFLTYFNYEAQQDKSGLPNDRFSAERPEGSISTLTIQRTEQRDSAMYRCASSRSGGVEQYFGPGTRLTVT.